This T cell receptor beta chain was recovered during a study of blood T cells in healthy people across ages. Overall study context: About one barcoded beta molecule per two T cells was captured by template switching.

A second roughly 7 to 12 cycle PCR used barcoded and J-beta primers. From each sample, at least 2.5 million paired-end reads containing CDR3 were obtained. Using its own MiXCR run on the 5' RACE reads, TCRdb lists one record per CDR3 protein. Of 700,000 to 800,000 distinct CDR3 sequences detected, 43% appear once; the ten largest clones hold approximately 22%. The table lists this clonotype with a few counts. V gave up 5 bases and J gave up 11 bases; unmatched junction bases: 19. Germline V lookup: CDR1 LNHNV, CDR2 YYDKDF (reference sequence). The CDR3 is made up of 16 amino acids. Sequencing was done on a sample of blood. The V call is TRBV15, the J call TRBJ2-5, with TRBD1 matching 8 bases. This receptor was obtained from an older woman in good health. CDR3 bases: TGTGCCACCAGCTCTCAGCCCGGGACAGGAGTGAGTAAGCAGTACTTC. Translated, it gives CATSSQPGTGVSKQYF.